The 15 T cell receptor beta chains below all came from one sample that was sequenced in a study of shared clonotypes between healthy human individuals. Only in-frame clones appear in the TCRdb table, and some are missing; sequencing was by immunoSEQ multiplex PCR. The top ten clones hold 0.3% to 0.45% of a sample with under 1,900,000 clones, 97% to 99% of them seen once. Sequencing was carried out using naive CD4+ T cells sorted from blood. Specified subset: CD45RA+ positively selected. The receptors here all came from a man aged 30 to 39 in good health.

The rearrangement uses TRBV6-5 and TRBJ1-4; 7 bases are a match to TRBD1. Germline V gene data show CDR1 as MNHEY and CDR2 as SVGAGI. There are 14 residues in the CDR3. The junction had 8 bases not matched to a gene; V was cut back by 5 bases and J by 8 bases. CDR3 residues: CASSTGTAGEKLFF. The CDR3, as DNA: TGTGCCAGCAGTACTGGGACAGCCGGGGAAAAACTGTTTTTT.

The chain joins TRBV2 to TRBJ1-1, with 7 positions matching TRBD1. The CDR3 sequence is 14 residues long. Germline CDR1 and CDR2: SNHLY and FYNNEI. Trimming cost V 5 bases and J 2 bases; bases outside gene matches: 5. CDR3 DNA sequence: TGTGCCAGCAGTACACGACAGGGAAACACTGAAGCTTTCTTT. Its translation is CASSTRQGNTEAFF.

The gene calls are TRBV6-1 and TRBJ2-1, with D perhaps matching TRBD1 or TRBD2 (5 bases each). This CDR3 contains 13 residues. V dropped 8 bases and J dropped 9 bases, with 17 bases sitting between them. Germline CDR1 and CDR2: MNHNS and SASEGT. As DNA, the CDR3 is TGTGCCAGCTCCACGGGACGAATCGGTGAGCAGTTCTTC. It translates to CASSTGRIGEQFF.

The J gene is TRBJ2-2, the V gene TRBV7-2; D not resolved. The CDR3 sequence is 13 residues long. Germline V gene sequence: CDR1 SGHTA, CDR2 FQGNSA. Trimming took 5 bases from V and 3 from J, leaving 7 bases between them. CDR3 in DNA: TGTGCCAGCAGCCCGTTGCACACCGGGGAGCTGTTTTTT. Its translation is CASSPLHTGELFF.

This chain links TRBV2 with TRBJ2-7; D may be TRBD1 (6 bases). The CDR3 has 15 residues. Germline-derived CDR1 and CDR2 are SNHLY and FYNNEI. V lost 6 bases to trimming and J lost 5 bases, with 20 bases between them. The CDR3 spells CASRKTGMGSNEQYF. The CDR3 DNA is TGTGCCAGCAGAAAAACAGGGATGGGGAGTAACGAGCAGTACTTC.

The CDR3 region has the DNA TGTGCCAGCAGCTTAGAGGTTGCTTCTAGCTTTGGCTACACCTTC. It is translated as CASSLEVASSFGYTF. This chain joins TRBV7-2 and TRBJ1-2; D unresolved. The CDR3 is made up of 15 amino acids. Trimming took 1 base from V and 7 from J, leaving 16 bases between them. CDR1 and CDR2 (germline): SGHTA, FQGNSA.

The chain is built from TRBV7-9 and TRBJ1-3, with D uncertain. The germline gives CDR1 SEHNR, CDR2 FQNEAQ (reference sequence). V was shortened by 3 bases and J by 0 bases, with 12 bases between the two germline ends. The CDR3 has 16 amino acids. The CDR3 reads CASSFSVLLSGNTIYF. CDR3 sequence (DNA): TGTGCCAGCAGCTTTAGCGTTCTCCTCTCTGGAAACACCATATATTTT.

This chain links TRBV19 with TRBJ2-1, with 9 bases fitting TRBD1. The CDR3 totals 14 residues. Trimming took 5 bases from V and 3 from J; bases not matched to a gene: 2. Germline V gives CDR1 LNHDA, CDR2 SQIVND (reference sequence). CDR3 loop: CASSVGQGYNEQFF. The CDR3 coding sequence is TGTGCCAGTAGTGTGGGACAGGGCTACAATGAGCAGTTCTTC.

The CDR3 DNA follows: TGCAGCGCCGGGAGAAAAGACAATGAGCAGTTCTTC. It encodes CSAGRKDNEQFF. The rearrangement joins TRBV29-1 to TRBJ2-1, with D perhaps TRBD2 (6 bases). The CDR3 contains 12 residues. In germline, CDR1 is SQVTM, CDR2 ANQGSEA. V was trimmed by 7 bases and J by 5 bases, leaving 12 bases between them.

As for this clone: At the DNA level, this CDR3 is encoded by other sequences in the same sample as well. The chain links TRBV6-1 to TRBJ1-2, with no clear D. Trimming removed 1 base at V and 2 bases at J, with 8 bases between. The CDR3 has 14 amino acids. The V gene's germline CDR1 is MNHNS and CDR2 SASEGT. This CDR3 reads CASSEGGGNYGYTF. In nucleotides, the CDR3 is TGTGCCAGCAGTGAAGGAGGCGGCAACTATGGCTACACCTTC.

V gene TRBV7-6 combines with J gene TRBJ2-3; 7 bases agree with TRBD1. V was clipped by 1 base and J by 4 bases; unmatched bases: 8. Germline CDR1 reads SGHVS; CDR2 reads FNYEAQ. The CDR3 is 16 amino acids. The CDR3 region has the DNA TGTGCCAGCAGCTTAGGAAGGGACAGAGCATCAGATACGCAGTATTTT. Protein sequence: CASSLGRDRASDTQYF.

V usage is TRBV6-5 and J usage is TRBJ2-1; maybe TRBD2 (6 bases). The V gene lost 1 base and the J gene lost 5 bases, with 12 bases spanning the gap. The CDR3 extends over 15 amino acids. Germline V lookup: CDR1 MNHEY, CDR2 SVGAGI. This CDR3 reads CASSYYRDFNNEQFF. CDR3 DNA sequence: TGTGCCAGCAGTTACTACCGGGACTTTAACAATGAGCAGTTCTTC.

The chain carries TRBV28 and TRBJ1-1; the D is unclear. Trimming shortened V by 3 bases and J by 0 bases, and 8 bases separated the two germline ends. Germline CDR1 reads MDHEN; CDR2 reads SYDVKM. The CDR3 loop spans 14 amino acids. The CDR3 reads CASSLLVLNTEAFF. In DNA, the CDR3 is TGTGCCAGCAGTTTGTTGGTGTTGAACACTGAAGCTTTCTTT.

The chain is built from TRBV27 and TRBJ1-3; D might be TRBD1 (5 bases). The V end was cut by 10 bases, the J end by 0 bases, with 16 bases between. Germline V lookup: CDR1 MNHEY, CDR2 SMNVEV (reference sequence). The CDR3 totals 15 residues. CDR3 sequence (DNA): TGTGCCATTCCCGGGACTCCTCGCTCTGGAAACACCATATATTTT. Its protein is CAIPGTPRSGNTIYF.

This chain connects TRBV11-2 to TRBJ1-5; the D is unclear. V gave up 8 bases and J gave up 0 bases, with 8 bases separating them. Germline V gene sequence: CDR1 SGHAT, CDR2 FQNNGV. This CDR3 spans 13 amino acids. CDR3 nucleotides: TGTGCCAGCGCACCTGATAGCAATCAGCCCCAGCATTTT. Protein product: CASAPDSNQPQHF. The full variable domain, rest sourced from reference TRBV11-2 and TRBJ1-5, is EAGVAQSPRYKIIEKRQSVAFWCNPISGHATLYWYQQILGQGPKLLIQFQNNGVVDDSQLPKDRFSAERLKGVDSTLKIQPAKLEDSAVYLCASAPDSNQPQHFGDGTRLSIL.